This T cell receptor beta chain was observed in a study of T cell changes during pregnancy in multiple sclerosis. Germline assignment: CDR1 LNHNV and CDR2 YYDKDF (reference sequence). The V segment lost 3 bases and the J segment 9 bases; nucleotides outside the gene matches: 11. This CDR3 has 15 amino acids. TCRdb's copy holds only in-frame clones and misses some; the assay was immunoSEQ multiplex PCR. The repertoire holds about 41,000 clones, with approximately 90% as singletons. The source is a female donor with multiple sclerosis, enrolled in a pregnancy study. The material was CD4+ T cells from peripheral blood mononuclear cells, obtained in the first trimester of pregnancy. This chain uses TRBV15 with TRBJ2-1; the match to TRBD2 covers 7 bases. CDR3 DNA sequence: TGTGCCACCAGCAGCCGCCGCGGACTAGGAGGTGAGCAGTTCTTC. Its translation: CATSSRRGLGGEQFF.